This T cell receptor (beta chain) was retrieved from a study of blood T cell repertoires in COVID-19. Germline lookup yields CDR1 SGHRS and CDR2 YFSETQ. This CDR3 is built from 15 residues. V dropped 2 bases and J dropped 5; count of bases not matched to a gene: 6. Clones were sequenced by immunoSEQ multiplex PCR, and TCRdb holds only the in-frame ones, with some missing. The sample has about 400,000 clones; less than 90% are singletons. This clone was seen only once. This sequence joins TRBV5-1 and TRBJ2-7; 11 bases map to TRBD1. Sequencing was done on a sample of PBMCs or T cells enriched from blood (not recorded which). The sequence was obtained from a woman aged 30 to 39 who had recovered from COVID-19. The CDR3: CASSFFRDRGNEQYF. As DNA, the CDR3 is TGCGCCAGCAGCTTCTTCCGGGACAGGGGGAACGAGCAGTACTTC.